The 2 T cell receptor beta chains listed next were all sequenced from one sample in a study of blood T cell repertoires in COVID-19 (dated by TCRdb to 2019 to 2021). The method behind the library was the immunoSEQ multiplex PCR assay. TCRdb retrieved this table from immuneACCESS and kept in-frame rearrangements only. Not all clones are present; in checked studies, unresolved V genes account for under half, and no reason is known for the remainder. The table for this sample lists roughly 150,000 clones; approximately 80% of them were counted only once. Approximately 0.5% of the sample is taken by the ten largest. What was sequenced was peripheral blood. These TCRs come from a man between 60 and 75 years old with acute or convalescent COVID-19.

DNA for the CDR3: TGTGCCAGCAGTGAAGGACTAGCACAAGAGACCCAGTACTTC. This sequence encodes CASSEGLAQETQYF. The chain carries TRBV2 and TRBJ2-5; 7 nucleotides line up with TRBD2. This CDR3 contains 14 residues. Germline V lookup: CDR1 SNHLY, CDR2 FYNNEI. J was trimmed by 2 bases and V by 1 base; bases with no gene match: 1.

J is TRBJ1-4 and V is TRBV4-3, with D possibly matching TRBD1 (6 bases). The CDR3 sequence is 15 residues long. Germline V gene lookup returns CDR1 LGHNA and CDR2 YSLEER. Trimming removed 0 bases from V and 8 bases from J, with 13 bases in between. CDR3 loop: CASSQDLGQREKLFF. In nucleotides, the CDR3 is TGCGCCAGCAGCCAAGATTTAGGACAGCGGGAAAAACTGTTTTTT.